This T cell receptor beta chain was profiled in a study of T cell responses to AZD1222 COVID-19 vaccine. Study-wide findings and caveats: Only 6 or 7 people who got AZD1222 tested seropositive at baseline. Targeting of unmutated variant regions was reportedly seen in nearly half of spike-specific TCRs. The CD4 TCRs associated with vaccination extended across spike and predominated at 160-218 and 743-854. Mostly white British, mostly female donors; authors suggested clonal diversity may be underestimated.

Libraries were prepared by immunoSEQ multiplex PCR; TCRdb keeps only in-frame clonotypes and omits some of them. This sample has 100,000 to 150,000 clones, with around 90% found just once. The table lists this clone with a few counts. Its antigen is not known. The sample here was peripheral blood, taken on day 0 of AZD1222 vaccination. The TCR comes from an adult in good health.

The CDR3 sequence is CACKAGTGARSGGYTF. CDR3 nucleotides: TGTGCCTGCAAGGCCGGGACAGGCGCCCGGTCGGGGGGCTACACCTTC. V usage is TRBV28 and J usage is TRBJ1-2; the match to TRBD1 covers 8 bases. This CDR3 is 16 amino acids long. CDR1 and CDR2 (germline): MDHEN, SYDVKM. Trimming cost V 11 bases and J 8 bases; bases outside gene matches: 22.